The present TCR beta chain was sequenced within a study of cytomegalovirus exposure and HLA in healthy donors. Per germline, CDR1 LNHNV and CDR2 YYDKDF (reference sequence). The CDR3 covers 14 residues. V lost 4 bases to trimming and J lost 3 bases; unmatched junction nucleotides: 3. General study results and limits: Later examination showed HLA-associated TCR beta chains had greater clonal expansion than equally common others.

The PCR contained 60 Vbeta and 13 Jbeta primers. Method: immunoSEQ multiplex PCR; TCRdb's copy keeps in-frame clones and lacks some. In the table there are around 130,000 clones, 65% to 90% of which are singletons. Notes on this clone: Its antigen is currently unknown.

Input material: PBMCs. The chain is built from TRBV15 and TRBJ2-7; 10 nucleotides match TRBD1. This receptor was identified in a man younger than 35 in good health and CMV-seronegative. The CDR3 is CATSMRTGGYEQYF. The CDR3 region has the DNA TGTGCCACCAGCATGCGGACAGGGGGCTACGAGCAGTACTTC.